This T cell receptor beta chain is drawn from a study of T cell responses to AZD1222 COVID-19 vaccine. Study conclusions and caveats: White British donors predominated, females outnumbered males, and clonal diversity was possibly underestimated. Close to half of spike-specific TCRs reportedly recognize unmutated variant regions. An increase in Spike-specific TCR breadth and depth was observed after two AZD1222 doses.

Germline loops: CDR1 LNHDA, CDR2 SQIVND (reference sequence). The CDR3 sequence is 16 residues long. The V gene lost 7 bases and the J gene lost 0 bases, with 15 bases spanning the gap. On this clone itself: Antigen specificity is unknown.

Some clones are missing from TCRdb's copy, which holds only in-frame ones; the method was immunoSEQ multiplex PCR. The sample yields about 110,000 clones, about 92% seen once. The chain recombines TRBV19 with TRBJ1-4; tentatively, D is TRBD1 (5 bases). The receptor was isolated from an adult in good health. The material was peripheral blood, obtained on day 0 of MenACWY control vaccination. The CDR3 sequence: CASTHPRGATNEKLFF. The CDR3 DNA sequence: TGTGCCAGTACCCACCCGCGGGGGGCAACTAATGAAAAACTGTTTTTT.